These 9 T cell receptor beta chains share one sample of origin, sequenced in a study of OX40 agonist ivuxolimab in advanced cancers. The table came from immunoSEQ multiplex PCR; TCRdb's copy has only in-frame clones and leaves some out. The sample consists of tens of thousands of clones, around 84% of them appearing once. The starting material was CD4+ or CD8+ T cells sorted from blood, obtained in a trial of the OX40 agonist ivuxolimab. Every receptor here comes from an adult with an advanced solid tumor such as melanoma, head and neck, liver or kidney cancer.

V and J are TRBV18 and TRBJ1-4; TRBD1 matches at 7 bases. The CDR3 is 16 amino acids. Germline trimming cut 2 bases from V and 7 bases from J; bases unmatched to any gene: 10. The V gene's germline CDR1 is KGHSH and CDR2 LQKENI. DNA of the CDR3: TGTGCCAGCTCACCAGGGACAGCCCCGGTTGGTGAAAAACTGTTTTTT. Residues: CASSPGTAPVGEKLFF.

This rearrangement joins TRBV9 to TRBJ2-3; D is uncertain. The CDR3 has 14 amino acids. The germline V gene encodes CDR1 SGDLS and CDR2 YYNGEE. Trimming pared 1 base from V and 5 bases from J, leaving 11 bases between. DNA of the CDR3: TGTGCCAGCAGCGTAAAGAGTAAGCAAGATACGCAGTATTTT. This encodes CASSVKSKQDTQYF.

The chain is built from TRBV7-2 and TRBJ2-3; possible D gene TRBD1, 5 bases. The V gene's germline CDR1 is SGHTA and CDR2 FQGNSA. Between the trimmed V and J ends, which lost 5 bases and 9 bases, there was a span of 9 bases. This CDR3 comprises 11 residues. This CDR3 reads CASSPDRTQYF. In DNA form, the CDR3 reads TGTGCCAGCAGCCCAGACAGAACGCAGTATTTT.

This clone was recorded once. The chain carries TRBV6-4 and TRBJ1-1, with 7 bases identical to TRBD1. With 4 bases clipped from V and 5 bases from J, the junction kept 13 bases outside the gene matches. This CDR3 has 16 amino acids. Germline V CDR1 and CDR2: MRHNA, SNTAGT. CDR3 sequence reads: CASSAQPGQRGTEAFF. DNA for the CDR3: TGTGCCAGCAGTGCACAACCGGGACAGAGGGGGACTGAAGCTTTCTTT.

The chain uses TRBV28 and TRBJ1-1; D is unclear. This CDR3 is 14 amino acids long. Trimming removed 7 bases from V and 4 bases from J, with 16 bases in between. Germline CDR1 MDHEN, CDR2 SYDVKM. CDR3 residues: CASTQGGVSTEAFF. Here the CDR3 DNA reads TGTGCCAGCACCCAAGGCGGGGTGTCCACTGAAGCTTTCTTT.

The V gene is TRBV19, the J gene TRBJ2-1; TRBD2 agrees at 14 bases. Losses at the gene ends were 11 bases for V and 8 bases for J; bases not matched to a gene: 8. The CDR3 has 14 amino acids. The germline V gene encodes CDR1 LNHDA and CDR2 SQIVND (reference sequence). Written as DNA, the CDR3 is TGTGCCCGCGGACTAGCGGGAGGAGGGGATGAGCAGTTCTTC. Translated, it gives CARGLAGGGDEQFF.

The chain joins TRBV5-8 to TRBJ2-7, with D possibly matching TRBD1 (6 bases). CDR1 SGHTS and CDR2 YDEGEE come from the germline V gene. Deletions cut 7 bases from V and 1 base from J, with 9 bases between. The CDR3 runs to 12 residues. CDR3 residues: CASSDRSYEQYF. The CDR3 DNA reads TGTGCCAGCTCGGACAGATCCTACGAGCAGTACTTC. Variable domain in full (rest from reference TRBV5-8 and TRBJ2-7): EAGVTQSPTHLIKTRGQQATLRCSPISGHTSVYWYQQALGLGLQFLLWYDEGEERNRGNFPPRFSGRQFPNYSSELNVNALELEDSALYLCASSDRSYEQYFGPGTRLTVT.

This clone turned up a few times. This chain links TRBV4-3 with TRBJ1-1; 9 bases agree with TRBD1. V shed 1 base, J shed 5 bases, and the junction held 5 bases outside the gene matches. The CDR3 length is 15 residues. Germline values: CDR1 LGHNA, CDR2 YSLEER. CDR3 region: CASSQGQGVRTEAFF. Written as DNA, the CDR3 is TGCGCCAGCAGCCAAGGACAGGGGGTGAGAACTGAAGCTTTCTTT.

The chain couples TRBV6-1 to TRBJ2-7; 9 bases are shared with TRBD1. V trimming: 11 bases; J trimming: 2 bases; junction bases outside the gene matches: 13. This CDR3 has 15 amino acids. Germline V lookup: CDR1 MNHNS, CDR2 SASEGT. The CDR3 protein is CAGQRTGEYAYEQYF. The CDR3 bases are TGTGCCGGACAACGGACAGGGGAATATGCCTACGAGCAGTACTTC.